One sample yielded the 13 T cell receptor beta chains listed below, sequenced in a study of shared clonotypes between healthy human individuals. Naive CD8 populations comprised CD45RO-negative cells positively selected for CCR7, excluding terminally differentiated effector memory CD45RA+ cells. Sequencing was performed with immunoSEQ multiplex PCR; in TCRdb, only in-frame clones are kept and a portion is missing. The sample holds about 750,000 clones, nearly 95% seen once. Sequenced sample: naive CD8+ T cells sorted from blood. These receptors originate from a man aged 25 to 40 in good health.

This clone was observed a handful of times. This chain links TRBV9 with TRBJ1-2; the match to TRBD1 covers 10 bases. Unmatched junction bases numbered 7, after V lost 5 bases and J lost 3 bases. Germline V gives CDR1 SGDLS, CDR2 YYNGEE. CDR3 length equals 15 residues. CDR3 in amino acids: CASRDRGTGDYGYTF. CDR3 sequence (DNA): TGTGCCAGCAGGGACAGGGGGACCGGGGACTATGGCTACACCTTC.

The V call is TRBV14, the J call TRBJ2-7; 10 bases are a match to TRBD2. The junction had 9 bases not matched to a gene; V was cut back by 4 bases and J by 6 bases. The CDR3 extends over 15 amino acids. The V gene's germline CDR1 is SGHDN and CDR2 FVKESK. The CDR3 nucleotides are TGTGCCAGCAGCCCAGGGACTAGCGTTGGTAGCGAGCAGTACTTC. Encoded protein: CASSPGTSVGSEQYF.

V usage is TRBV7-2 and J usage is TRBJ2-2; no definite D call. CDR1 SGHTA and CDR2 FQGNSA come from the germline V gene. This CDR3 contains 15 residues. Between the trimmed V and J ends, which lost 1 base and 7 bases, there was a span of 13 bases. CDR3 in amino acids: CASSLGDSADGELFF. The DNA for the CDR3 is TGTGCCAGCAGCTTAGGAGACTCGGCCGACGGGGAGCTGTTTTTT.

The genes are TRBV27 and TRBJ2-7; D possibly corresponds to TRBD2 (6 bases). Germline loops: CDR1 MNHEY, CDR2 SMNVEV (reference sequence). The CDR3 covers 11 residues. V was cut by 4 bases and J by 6 bases, with 7 bases left in between. The CDR3 bases are TGTGCCAGCAGTTGGGGGGTCGAGCAGTACTTC. Its translation: CASSWGVEQYF.

The CDR3 here is CASSLLGSPYEQYF. DNA of the CDR3: TGTGCCAGCAGCTTATTAGGGAGCCCCTACGAGCAGTACTTC. The J gene is TRBJ2-7, the V gene TRBV11-3; a weak D match, TRBD2 (5 bases). Trimming stripped 2 bases from V and 2 bases from J, with 10 bases between. The CDR3 consists of 14 residues. The germline CDR1 and CDR2 sequences are SGHNT and YENEEA.

The chain has TRBV28 and TRBJ2-1; the match to TRBD2 covers 10 bases. The CDR3 spans 14 residues. CDR1 is MDHEN, CDR2 SYDVKM, per germline. Unmatched junction bases numbered 6, after V lost 3 bases and J lost 10 bases. CDR3 in DNA: TGTGCCAGCAGTTTGCTGGGGACTAGCGAGGAGCAGTTCTTC. Its translation is CASSLLGTSEEQFF.

The sample holds one count of this clone. The same CDR3 can be traced to other DNA sequences in this sample. The J gene is TRBJ1-5, the V gene TRBV7-8, with 11 bases aligning to TRBD1. CDR1 and CDR2 from the germline V gene are SGHVS and FQNEAQ. V trimming: 3 bases; J trimming: 4 bases; junction bases outside the gene matches: 2. The CDR3 has 15 residues. The CDR3 region has the DNA TGTGCCAGCAGCTTGGGACAGGGGGAGAATCAGCCCCAGCATTTT. This encodes CASSLGQGENQPQHF.

The rearrangement links TRBV7-8 to TRBJ1-1; a possible D gene is TRBD1 (6 bases). The CDR3 sequence is 14 residues long. Germline V lookup: CDR1 SGHVS, CDR2 FQNEAQ. The V end lost 6 bases, the J end lost 2 bases, and 13 bases lay between the germline ends. CDR3 nucleotides: TGTGCCAGCAGTCACACAGGGACCAACACTGAAGCTTTCTTT. Translated, it gives CASSHTGTNTEAFF. The full variable domain, with the rest looked up from reference TRBV7-8 and TRBJ1-1, is GAGVSQSPRYKVAKRGQDVALRCDPISGHVSLFWYQQALGQGPEFLTYFQNEAQLDKSGLPSDRFFAERPEGSVSTLKIQRTQQEDSAVYLCASSHTGTNTEAFFGQGTRLTVV.

The CDR3 DNA reads TGTGCCACCAGGGACAGGGAGACTGAAGCTTTCTTT. It is translated as CATRDRETEAFF. The genes are TRBV15 and TRBJ1-1; 8 bases line up with TRBD1. CDR1 and CDR2 (germline): LNHNV, YYDKDF (reference sequence). Unmatched junction bases numbered 2, after V lost 6 bases and J lost 5 bases. There are 12 residues in the CDR3.

The rearrangement uses TRBV7-5 and TRBJ2-2; the table's D call of TRBD1 was not tested on the DNA. TRBV7-5 is tagged as a pseudogene. CDR3 length: 17 amino acids. The CDR3 loop is CARSLESGTGFPGELFF. CDR3 nucleotide sequence: TGTGCCAGAAGCTTAGAGTCCGGGACAGGTTTCCCCGGGGAGCTGTTTTTT.

This chain links TRBV28 with TRBJ2-1; D not resolved. V lost 8 bases to trimming and J lost 1 base, with 18 bases between them. The CDR3 consists of 16 residues. Germline lookup yields CDR1 MDHEN and CDR2 SYDVKM. In nucleotides, the CDR3 is TGTGCCAGCCGTCGATTAGTGGGATTATCCTACAATGAGCAGTTCTTC. Translation: CASRRLVGLSYNEQFF. The full variable domain, rest sourced from reference TRBV28 and TRBJ2-1, is DVKVTQSSRYLVKRTGEKVFLECVQDMDHENMFWYRQDPGLGLRLIYFSYDVKMKEKGDIPEGYSVSREKKERFSLILESASTNQTSMYLCASRRLVGLSYNEQFFGPGTRLTVL.

The V call is TRBV5-1, the J call TRBJ2-2; 9 bases are a match to TRBD2. This CDR3 contains 14 residues. Germline assignment: CDR1 SGHRS and CDR2 YFSETQ. V trimming: 8 bases; J trimming: 2 bases; junction bases outside the gene matches: 4. CDR3 in amino acids: CASETSGNTGELFF. DNA of the CDR3: TGCGCCAGTGAGACTAGCGGAAACACCGGGGAGCTGTTTTTT.

This CDR3 reads CASSFVVRDNSYEQYF. In nucleotides, the CDR3 is TGTGCCAGCAGTTTTGTGGTTCGGGACAACTCCTACGAGCAGTACTTC. The rearrangement uses TRBV28 and TRBJ2-7; D is perhaps TRBD1 (6 bases). Germline V lookup: CDR1 MDHEN, CDR2 SYDVKM. The CDR3 is 16 residues long. Trimming cost V 3 bases and J 0 bases, with 15 bases left between them.